This is a list of T cell receptor beta chains from one sample in a study of beta chain features in type 1 diabetes. Generated by immunoSEQ multiplex PCR, the TCRdb table keeps only in-frame clones and is missing some. The sample includes around 250,000 clones, about 71% of them seen just once. The source material was naive CD4+ T cells from blood. The receptor source for this set is a man aged 30 to 45 in good health. CDR3s include the opening cysteine and the closing phenylalanine or tryptophan. D genes are given only for firm matches. Size is stated for part of the rows, as once, few or many counts, or as a class when the clone is expanded.

CDR3 length,J gene,D gene,V gene,clone size,CDR3 protein,CDR3 DNA
13,TRBJ1-4,NA,TRBV7-2,NA,CASSPSGGEKLFF,TGTGCCAGCAGCCCCTCCGGAGGGGAAAAACTGTTTTTT
12,TRBJ2-4,TRBD1,TRBV15,NA,CATSRITGERYF,TGTGCCACCAGCAGAATAACAGGGGAGAGGTACTTC
16,TRBJ1-2,NA,TRBV4-1,once,CASSQPPGNSVYGYTF,TGCGCCAGCAGCCAACCCCCGGGGAACTCTGTCTATGGCTACACCTTC
15,TRBJ1-2,TRBD1,TRBV15,NA,CATSSRGAGGTGYTF,TGTGCCACCAGCTCCCGAGGTGCAGGGGGAACTGGCTACACCTTC
17,TRBJ2-3,TRBD2,TRBV7-6,few,CASSPRWVGRDTDTQYF,TGTGCCAGCAGCCCCAGATGGGTCGGGAGGGACACAGATACGCAGTATTTT
14,TRBJ2-5,NA,TRBV6-1,NA,CASSPQGPGETQYF,TGTGCCAGCAGTCCACAGGGACCTGGAGAGACCCAGTACTTC
13,TRBJ1-2,NA,TRBV28,NA,CASRETGNYGYTF,TGTGCCAGCAGGGAAACAGGGAACTATGGCTACACCTTC
16,TRBJ2-1,TRBD2,TRBV15,few,CATSRARLAEYNEQFF,TGTGCCACCAGCAGGGCACGACTAGCGGAATACAATGAGCAGTTCTTC
14,TRBJ2-7,NA,TRBV29-1,few,CSVELSLGSYEQYF,TGCAGCGTTGAATTAAGTTTAGGGTCCTACGAGCAGTACTTC
13,TRBJ2-3,NA,TRBV11-2,NA,CASSLGGTDTQYF,TGTGCCAGCAGCTTAGGGGGCACAGATACGCAGTATTTT
10,TRBJ1-1,NA,TRBV29-1,NA,CSVRETEAFF,TGCAGCGTTCGAGAGACTGAAGCTTTCTTT
14,TRBJ2-7,NA,TRBV18,once,CASSDIQGPYEQYF,TGTGCCAGCTCAGATATACAGGGACCCTACGAGCAGTACTTC
15,TRBJ2-7,NA,TRBV6-6,once,CASGSLQLFSYEQYF,TGTGCCAGCGGATCCCTTCAGCTGTTCTCCTACGAGCAGTACTTC
13,TRBJ1-2,TRBD1,TRBV29-1,few,CSGTAGTGEGYTF,TGCAGCGGGACCGCCGGGACAGGAGAGGGCTACACCTTC
14,TRBJ2-7,NA,TRBV5-1,NA,CASSLGLIAYEQYF,TGCGCCAGCAGCTTGGGACTGATTGCCTACGAGCAGTACTTC
17,TRBJ2-7,TRBD2,TRBV7-2,NA,CASSAGLAGGPRYEQYF,TGTGCCAGCAGCGCCGGACTAGCGGGAGGGCCAAGGTACGAGCAGTACTTC
15,TRBJ2-5,NA,TRBV9,once,CASSAHPRRGETQYF,TGTGCCAGCAGCGCTCACCCCAGGCGGGGAGAGACCCAGTACTTC
13,TRBJ1-1,TRBD1,TRBV7-2,NA,CASSFQGAAEAFF,TGTGCCAGCAGCTTCCAGGGGGCAGCTGAAGCTTTCTTT
14,TRBJ2-1,TRBD2,TRBV11-2,NA,CASSLGLAHNEQFF,TGTGCCAGCAGCCTCGGACTAGCGCACAATGAGCAGTTCTTC
19,TRBJ2-3,TRBD2,TRBV7-9,NA,CASSLALNSGGSGTDTQYF,TGTGCCAGCAGCTTAGCGCTGAATAGCGGGGGGTCCGGCACAGATACGCAGTATTTT
13,TRBJ2-5,NA,TRBV7-2,NA,CASSLGEEETQYF,TGTGCCAGCAGCTTAGGAGAGGAAGAGACCCAGTACTTC
11,TRBJ2-1,NA,TRBV12-5,NA,CASGWGNEQFF,TGTGCTAGTGGCTGGGGGAATGAGCAGTTCTTC